The T cell receptor (beta chain) described here comes from a study of cytomegalovirus exposure and HLA in healthy donors. Whole-study context: A data release that came early held 80 million to 95 million unique TCRs from HLA-typed donors. Study conclusions and caveats: A highly shared variant cluster was judged a likely technical artifact. Specificity of a few CMV-associated chains for CMV antigens was verified in vitro. Analysis was carried out at a later point, and it linked a missense DCLRE1C variant to TCR beta V- and J-gene trimming.

Between the trimmed V and J ends, which lost 5 bases and 0 bases, there was a span of 13 bases. In germline, CDR1 is SGHNT, CDR2 YENEEA. The CDR3 contains 16 residues. PCR employed 60 Vbeta and 13 Jbeta primers. Only in-frame clones appear in the TCRdb table, and some are missing; sequencing was by immunoSEQ multiplex PCR. The data show 120,000 or so clones, with approximately 80% seen just once and roughly 3.6% held by the top ten. Regarding this clone: The antigen is unknown.

Sequencing was carried out using PBMCs. This TCR was sampled from a man aged 30-40 years in good health and CMV-seronegative. The rearrangement links TRBV11-3 to TRBJ2-2, with D maybe TRBD2 (5 bases). CDR3 bases: TGTGCCAGCAGCCCCAGCGGTTTTTCGAACACCGGGGAGCTGTTTTTT. Amino acids: CASSPSGFSNTGELFF.